Listed here are 14 T cell receptor beta chains from one sample, sequenced in a study of T cell clonotyping in hematopoietic cell transplantation. Measured with immunoSEQ multiplex PCR; TCRdb has only the in-frame clones, and not every one. The sample includes approximately 41,000 clones, around 84% of them seen just once. Time point noted: recipient sample about 28 days before transplant, after cytoreduction. This specimen was peripheral blood mononuclear cells, taken before stem cell transplant. These receptors originate from a man between 60 and 75 years old with acute myeloid leukemia. Some clones in this sample may be carry-over from other donors' samples.

The V and J genes are TRBV5-8 and TRBJ2-3; D gene uncertain. This CDR3 comprises 13 residues. The V gene's germline CDR1 is SGHTS and CDR2 YDEGEE. V gave up 7 bases and J gave up 1 base, with 10 bases separating them. The CDR3 nucleotides read TGTGCCAGCGGATTGGATGGCACAGATACGCAGTATTTT. It codes for CASGLDGTDTQYF. Full variable domain (remainder filled in from reference TRBV5-8 and TRBJ2-3): EAGVTQSPTHLIKTRGQQATLRCSPISGHTSVYWYQQALGLGLQFLLWYDEGEERNRGNFPPRFSGRQFPNYSSELNVNALELEDSALYLCASGLDGTDTQYFGPGTRLTVL.

V gene TRBV7-2 combines with J gene TRBJ2-5; 7 positions match TRBD2. The junction had 12 bases not matched to a gene; V was cut back by 6 bases and J by 5 bases. Germline V gives CDR1 SGHTA, CDR2 FQGNSA. The CDR3 runs 15 residues. The CDR3 spells CASSQGGPPRETQYF. In nucleotides, the CDR3 is TGTGCCAGCAGTCAGGGAGGGCCGCCTCGGGAGACCCAGTACTTC.

The chain recombines TRBV27 with TRBJ1-6, with D hard to call. The length of the CDR3 is 15 residues. Per the germline V gene, CDR1 is MNHEY and CDR2 is SMNVEV (reference sequence). V lost 0 bases and J lost 4, with 7 bases in between. This chain's CDR3 is CASSLSSGYNSPLHF. The CDR3 DNA is TGTGCCAGCAGTTTATCGTCAGGTTATAATTCACCCCTCCACTTT.

This clone was counted once. The chain couples TRBV30 to TRBJ2-7; no clear D gene. From germline, CDR1 is GTSNPN and CDR2 SVGIG (reference sequence). The ends were cut back, 3 bases at V and 3 bases at J, with 12 bases in the middle. The CDR3 loop spans 13 amino acids. The DNA for the CDR3 is TGTGCCTGGAGACACCCGGTCAGCTACGAGCAGTACTTC. Amino acids: CAWRHPVSYEQYF.

V usage is TRBV29-1 and J usage is TRBJ1-4, with D possibly being TRBD1 (5 bases). This CDR3 is built from 13 residues. Germline CDR1 SQVTM, CDR2 ANQGSEA. V was clipped by 7 bases and J by 0 bases, with 9 bases between them. The CDR3 DNA follows: TGCAGCGGACAGCCTTCAACTAATGAAAAACTGTTTTTT. Amino acid sequence: CSGQPSTNEKLFF.

The V gene is TRBV27, the J gene TRBJ1-2; D perhaps matches TRBD1 (6 bases). V lost 7 bases to trimming and J lost 4 bases, with 22 bases between them. Germline V gene sequence: CDR1 MNHEY, CDR2 SMNVEV (reference sequence). The CDR3 has 16 amino acids. DNA of the CDR3: TGTGCCAGCACCCCCTCGGGGCCAGGGGATATCTATGGCTACACCTTC. Translation gives CASTPSGPGDIYGYTF.

This sequence joins TRBV7-6 and TRBJ1-3; 7 bases agree with TRBD1. The CDR3 contains 15 residues. CDR1 SGHVS and CDR2 FNYEAQ come from the germline V gene. The V gene end was trimmed by 1 base and the J gene end by 2 bases; junction bases not matched to a gene: 2. CDR3 loop: CASSLGGTAGNTIYF. CDR3 in DNA: TGTGCCAGCAGCTTAGGCGGGACAGCTGGAAACACCATATATTTT.

The gene calls are TRBV7-2 and TRBJ2-7; no definite D call. The CDR3 is made up of 14 amino acids. Germline V gene data show CDR1 as SGHTA and CDR2 as FQGNSA. V was cut by 1 base and J by 1 base, with 8 bases left in between. This chain's CDR3 is CASSLDGGSYEQYF. CDR3 nucleotides: TGTGCCAGCAGCTTAGACGGTGGTTCCTACGAGCAGTACTTC. Looking up the rest from reference TRBV7-2 and TRBJ2-7 gives the full variable domain: GAGVSQSPSNKVTEKGKDVELRCDPISGHTALYWYRQSLGQGLEFLIYFQGNSAPDKSGLPSDRFSAERTGGSVSTLTIQRTQQEDSAVYLCASSLDGGSYEQYFGPGTRLTVT.

The genes are TRBV4-2 and TRBJ1-5; 7 nucleotides match TRBD1. Germline CDR1 LGHNA, CDR2 YNFKEQ. V shed 2 bases, J shed 2 bases, and the junction held 3 bases outside the gene matches. The CDR3 totals 15 residues. The CDR3 sequence: CASSQRDRGNQPQHF. CDR3 DNA: TGTGCCAGCAGCCAACGCGACAGGGGCAATCAGCCCCAGCATTTT.

J is TRBJ1-6 and V is TRBV9; D not resolved. The V gene's germline CDR1 is SGDLS and CDR2 YYNGEE. V lost 3 bases and J 7 bases, leaving 11 bases between the germline ends. CDR3 length: 14 residues. As DNA, the CDR3 is TGTGCCAGCAGCGAGAGACGGCAAAATTCACCCCTCCACTTT. Amino acids: CASSERRQNSPLHF.

The V gene is TRBV4-1, the J gene TRBJ2-2; D is tentatively TRBD1 or TRBD2 (6 bases each). Trimming took 6 bases from V and 5 from J, leaving 22 bases between them. The V gene's germline CDR1 is MGHRA and CDR2 YSYEKL. The CDR3 consists of 17 residues. The CDR3 is CASSPRTLRGQTGELFF. DNA of the CDR3: TGCGCCAGCAGTCCAAGAACTCTTCGGGGGCAAACCGGGGAGCTGTTTTTT.

The chain carries TRBV19 and TRBJ1-2, with a possible D match to TRBD1 (5 bases). Looked up from germline, CDR1 is LNHDA and CDR2 is SQIVND (reference sequence). Trimming left V 3 bases short and J 2 bases short, with 10 bases between. CDR3 length: 14 residues. The CDR3 loop reads CASSMGGANYGYTF. DNA for the CDR3: TGTGCCAGTAGTATGGGAGGGGCAAACTATGGCTACACCTTC. Based on the CDR3 plus reference TRBV19 and TRBJ1-2, the full variable domain is DGGITQSPKYLFRKEGQNVTLSCEQNLNHDAMYWYRQDPGQGLRLIYYSQIVNDFQKGDIAEGYSVSREKKESFPLTVTSAQKNPTAFYLCASSMGGANYGYTFGSGTRLTVV.

The chain uses TRBV30 and TRBJ2-7; the D is unclear. Germline assignment: CDR1 GTSNPN and CDR2 SVGIG (reference sequence). This CDR3 has 14 residues. Trimming took off 6 bases at V and 6 bases at J, with 21 bases between the two ends. For the CDR3, the DNA is TGTGCCTGCCCAGATGTTAAATCCCCTCGCGAGCAGTACTTC. Amino acid sequence: CACPDVKSPREQYF. Supplemented by reference TRBV30 and TRBJ2-7, the full variable domain reads SQTIHQWPATLVQPVGSPLSLECTVEGTSNPNLYWYRQAAGRGLQLLFYSVGIGQISSEVPQNLSASRPQDRQFILSSKKLLLSDSGFYLCACPDVKSPREQYFGPGTRLTVT.

The chain employs TRBV7-2 and TRBJ2-7; no reliable D call. Trimming stripped 0 bases from V and 2 bases from J, with 8 bases between. This CDR3 region has 14 residues. Germline-derived CDR1 and CDR2 are SGHTA and FQGNSA. The CDR3 loop reads CASSLAFGPYEQYF. CDR3 bases: TGTGCCAGCAGCTTAGCTTTTGGGCCCTACGAGCAGTACTTC.